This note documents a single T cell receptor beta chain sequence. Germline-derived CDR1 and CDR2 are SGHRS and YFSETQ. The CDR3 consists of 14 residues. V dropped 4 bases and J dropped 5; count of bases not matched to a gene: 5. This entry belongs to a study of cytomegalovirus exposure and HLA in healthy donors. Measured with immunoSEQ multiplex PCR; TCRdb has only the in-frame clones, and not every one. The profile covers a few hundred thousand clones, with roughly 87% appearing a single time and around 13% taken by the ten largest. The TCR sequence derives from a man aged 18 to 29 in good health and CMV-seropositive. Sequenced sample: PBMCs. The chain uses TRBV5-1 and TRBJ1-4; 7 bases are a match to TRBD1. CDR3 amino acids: CASSLGQSNEKLFF. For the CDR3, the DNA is TGCGCCAGCAGCCTGGGACAGTCCAATGAAAAACTGTTTTTT.